Below, 9 T cell receptor beta chains from the same sample are listed, as sequenced in a study of blood T cell repertoires in COVID-19 (dated by TCRdb to about 2020). To prepare the library, the immunoSEQ multiplex PCR assay was applied. In TCRdb, the immuneACCESS table is reduced to in-frame sequences with V and J assigned. These tables do not hold every clone; where another copy was compared, an unresolved V gene accounts for under half, and the others remain unexplained. In this sample the table shows approximately 480,000 clones, roughly 90% of which occur a single time. The top ten hold roughly 0.7% of the sample. Sample: PBMCs or T cells enriched from blood (not recorded which). Receptors originate from a woman under 30 who had recovered from COVID-19.

CDR3 region: CASSYREGRPNTEAFF. The CDR3 DNA is TGTGCCAGCAGTTACCGGGAGGGCCGCCCGAACACTGAAGCTTTCTTT. The V gene is TRBV6-5, the J gene TRBJ1-1; D remains ambiguous. The CDR3 consists of 16 residues. In germline, CDR1 is MNHEY, CDR2 SVGAGI. The germline V and J ends were trimmed by 2 bases and 1 base, with 14 bases remaining between them.

In DNA, the CDR3 is TGCGCCAGCAGCCAAGGTAGGGCGGGGGGGCCAAAAAGAAATGAGCAGTTCTTC. Translation gives CASSQGRAGGPKRNEQFF. The chain couples TRBV4-1 to TRBJ2-1; 9 bases agree with TRBD2. Unmatched junction bases numbered 14, after V lost 1 base and J lost 7 bases. CDR1 MGHRA and CDR2 YSYEKL come from the germline V gene. CDR3 length: 18 amino acids.

V and J are TRBV6-2 or TRBV6-3 and TRBJ2-2; maybe TRBD1 (5 bases). Trimming took 6 bases from V and 5 from J, leaving 10 bases between them. Germline assignment: CDR1 MNHEY and CDR2 SVGEGT. The CDR3 is made up of 13 amino acids. CDR3 sequence: CASSPTVTGELFF. DNA for the CDR3: TGTGCCAGCAGCCCGACAGTGACCGGGGAGCTGTTTTTT.

V usage is TRBV5-8 and J usage is TRBJ1-3; a possible D gene is TRBD1 (5 bases). Trimming left V 4 bases short and J 2 bases short, with 13 bases between. The CDR3 has 15 amino acids. Per germline, CDR1 SGHTS and CDR2 YDEGEE. CDR3 in DNA: TGTGCCAGCAGCCGGGGGGGAAAGGCTGGAAACACCATATATTTT. Protein sequence: CASSRGGKAGNTIYF.

The rearrangement uses TRBV4-1 and TRBJ2-2, with D possibly being TRBD1 (6 bases). From germline, CDR1 is MGHRA and CDR2 YSYEKL. With 0 bases removed from V and 6 bases from J, the gap between germline ends came to 8 bases. The CDR3 sequence is 14 residues long. The DNA of the CDR3 is TGCGCCAGCAGCCAAGAACAGGGTTCCGGGGAGCTGTTTTTT. Its translation: CASSQEQGSGELFF.

The genes are TRBV2 and TRBJ2-2; D gene unclear. CDR1 is SNHLY, CDR2 FYNNEI, per germline. V lost 0 bases, J lost 4 bases, and 12 bases lay in between. The CDR3 contains 16 residues. For the CDR3, the DNA is TGTGCCAGCAGTGAAGCGGGCCTCGTCAGCACCGGGGAGCTGTTTTTT. Translation: CASSEAGLVSTGELFF.

V and J are TRBV6-2 or TRBV6-3 and TRBJ2-5; TRBD2 is a possible D gene (5 bases). The V end was cut by 6 bases, the J end by 0 bases, with 20 bases between. The germline V gene encodes CDR1 MNHEY and CDR2 SVGEGT. The CDR3 spans 17 residues. The CDR3 bases are TGTGCCAGCAGCCGCGGACGGGATCCCTTGTACCAAGAGACCCAGTACTTC. Residues: CASSRGRDPLYQETQYF.

This clone has just one count. The chain joins TRBV11-2 to TRBJ1-2; TRBD1 matches 7 bases. V lost 0 bases to trimming and J lost 4 bases; unmatched junction nucleotides: 14. This CDR3 region has 18 residues. Looked up from germline, CDR1 is SGHAT and CDR2 is FQNNGV. The CDR3 coding sequence is TGTGCCAGCAGCTTAGATTTAGAAGAGGGGGCAGTGAGCTATGGCTACACCTTC. Amino acid sequence: CASSLDLEEGAVSYGYTF.

V usage is TRBV24-1 and J usage is TRBJ1-1, with 7 bases fitting TRBD1. This CDR3 region has 14 residues. Germline lookup yields CDR1 KGHDR and CDR2 SFDVKD. Trimming took 12 bases from V and 1 from J; bases not matched to a gene: 10. The CDR3 DNA reads TGTGCCTCATTAACAGGGGAGAGGAACACTGAAGCTTTCTTT. It translates to CASLTGERNTEAFF.